This T cell receptor (beta chain) is drawn from a study of blood T cell repertoires in COVID-19. About the study: Acute and convalescent COVID-19 samples came from the United States, Italy and Spain. Sample material is recorded as cDNA or gDNA derived from T cells, B-cell-depleted T cells, or PBMCs.

There are 13 residues in the CDR3. The V and J ends lost 4 bases and 4 bases, in that order; junction bases with no gene match: 3. How the authors handled the data: Cell counts per sample came from amplifying reference gene primers. Sequenced by immunoSEQ multiplex PCR; TCRdb stores in-frame clones only, minus some. D and trimming come from the DNA, and the V and J calls and clone size come from that table. The sample has a few hundred thousand clones; approximately 80% are singletons. The chain joins TRBV12-3 or TRBV12-4 to TRBJ1-2, with TRBD1 matching over 7 bases. Sequencing was carried out using peripheral blood. This sequence was found in a man older than 75 with acute or convalescent COVID-19. The DNA for the CDR3 is TGTGCCAGCAGTTCTAACAGGGGCTATGGCTACACCTTC. Translating gives CASSSNRGYGYTF.